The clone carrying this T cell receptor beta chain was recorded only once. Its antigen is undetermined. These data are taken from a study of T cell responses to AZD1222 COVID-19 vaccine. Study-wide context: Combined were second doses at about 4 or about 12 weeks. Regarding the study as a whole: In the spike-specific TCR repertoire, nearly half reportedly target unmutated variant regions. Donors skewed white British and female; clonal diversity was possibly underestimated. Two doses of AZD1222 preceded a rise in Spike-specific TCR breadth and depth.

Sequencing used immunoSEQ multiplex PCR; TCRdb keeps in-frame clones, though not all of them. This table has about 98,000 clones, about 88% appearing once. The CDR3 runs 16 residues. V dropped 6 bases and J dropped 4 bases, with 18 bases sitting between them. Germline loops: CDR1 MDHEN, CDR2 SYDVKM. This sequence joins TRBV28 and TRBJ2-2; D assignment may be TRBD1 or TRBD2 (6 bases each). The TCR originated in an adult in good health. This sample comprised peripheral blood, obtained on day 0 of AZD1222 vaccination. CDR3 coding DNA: TGTGCCAGCAGGCATGAGGGGGGCTCCGGCACCGGGGAGCTGTTTTTT. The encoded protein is CASRHEGGSGTGELFF. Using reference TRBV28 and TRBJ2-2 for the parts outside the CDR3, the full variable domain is DVKVTQSSRYLVKRTGEKVFLECVQDMDHENMFWYRQDPGLGLRLIYFSYDVKMKEKGDIPEGYSVSREKKERFSLILESASTNQTSMYLCASRHEGGSGTGELFFGEGSRLTVL.